This T cell receptor beta chain was sequenced during a study of CD8 T cells in ankylosing spondylitis. Findings and caveats of the study: Ankylosing spondylitis blood appeared to carry a characteristic TCR beta motif of under ten highly homologous variants.

As the method for making TCR beta libraries, quantitative 5'-RACE with molecular barcodes was used. A single record per CDR3 protein comes from TCRdb applying MiXCR to the 5' RACE reads. Of a few hundred thousand distinct CDR3 sequences detected, around 19% appear once; the ten largest clones hold approximately 46%. Details on this clonotype: Antigen specificity is unknown.

This TCR was recovered from a male donor with ankylosing spondylitis. Sequenced input: blood, either unsorted or a sorted T cell fraction (not recorded which).

This chain's CDR3 is CARGQLDEKLFF. The CDR3 DNA reads as TGTGCCCGCGGACAGCTCGATGAAAAACTGTTTTTT. This sequence joins TRBV2 and TRBJ1-4; possibly TRBD1 for D (6 bases). The CDR3 spans 12 residues. CDR1 SNHLY and CDR2 FYNNEI come from the germline V gene. Trimming cost V 11 bases and J 6 bases, with 13 bases left between them. Based on the CDR3 plus reference TRBV2 and TRBJ1-4, the full variable domain is EPEVTQTPSHQVTQMGQEVILRCVPISNHLYFYWYRQILGQKVEFLVSFYNNEISEKSEIFDDQFSVERPDGSNFTLKIRSTKLEDSAMYFCARGQLDEKLFFGSGTQLSVL.